Below are 24 T cell receptor beta chains sequenced from a single sample in a study of Graves' ophthalmopathy and Graves' hyperthyroidism. Using RNA transcripts, the TCR beta CDR3 regions were amplified. HTBI-primed first-round RT-PCR preceded second-round multiplex PCR. TCRdb passed the multiplex PCR reads through MiXCR, listing each CDR3 protein once. Altogether about 400,000 distinct CDR3 sequences are present, 15% being singletons, with the ten largest covering approximately 7%. Sequenced: peripheral blood. These TCRs come from a woman aged 18-35 years with stable Graves' hyperthyroidism.

This clonotype was seen only a few times. The V gene is TRBV29-1, the J gene TRBJ1-2, with 8 bases that match TRBD1. The CDR3 contains 13 residues. Germline V gene data show CDR1 as SQVTM and CDR2 as ANQGSEA. Trimming at V came to 6 bases and at J to 5 bases, leaving 8 bases not matched to a gene. As DNA, the CDR3 is TGCAGCGTGGATGACAGGGGTTCTTATGGCTACACCTTC. Encoded protein: CSVDDRGSYGYTF. The full variable domain, in which reference TRBV29-1 and TRBJ1-2 provide the parts outside the CDR3, is SAVISQKPSRDICQRGTSLTIQCQVDSQVTMMFWYRQQPGQSLTLIATANQGSEATYESGFVIDKFPISRPNLTFSTLTVSNMSPEDSSIYLCSVDDRGSYGYTFGSGTRLTVV.

This clonotype was observed at least ten times. The gene calls are TRBV12-3 or TRBV12-4 and TRBJ2-7; D unclear. Trimming removed 6 bases from V and 5 bases from J, with 11 bases in between. CDR3 length equals 12 residues. DNA of the CDR3: TGTGCCAGCAGCTTCTCCATCGACGAGCAGTACTTC. This codes for CASSFSIDEQYF.

This clonotype was seen at least ten times. The gene calls are TRBV6-1 and TRBJ2-5, with 12 bases identical to TRBD2. CDR1 and CDR2 (germline): MNHNS, SASEGT. Trimming removed 8 bases from V and 5 bases from J; junction bases left unmatched: 12. This CDR3 is 16 amino acids long. CDR3 DNA: TGTGCCAGCTCCCTAGCGGGGGGGGCCTTGGTGGAGACCCAGTACTTC. Its translation is CASSLAGGALVETQYF.

This clonotype came up many times. V is TRBV6-4 and J is TRBJ2-2, with 9 positions matching TRBD2. The CDR3 is 14 amino acids. Germline CDR1 MRHNA, CDR2 SNTAGT. V lost 4 bases to trimming and J lost 7 bases; unmatched junction nucleotides: 4. The CDR3 sequence is CASSGTSEHGELFF. In nucleotides, the CDR3 is TGTGCCAGCAGTGGGACTAGCGAACACGGGGAGCTGTTTTTT.

This clonotype has only a few counts. The DNA for the CDR3 is TGCGCCAGCAGCCAGGCAGGGGGTCAGCCCCAGCATTTT. It encodes CASSQAGGQPQHF. The rearrangement uses TRBV5-1 and TRBJ1-5, with TRBD1 matching over 7 bases. This CDR3 contains 13 residues. J was trimmed by 6 bases and V by 4 bases; bases with no gene match: 4. CDR1 and CDR2 from the germline V gene are SGHRS and YFSETQ.

The genes are TRBV9 and TRBJ1-1; 8 bases align to TRBD1. The CDR3 sequence is 16 residues long. Trimming at V came to 0 bases and at J to 4 bases, leaving 8 bases not matched to a gene. Germline V gene sequence: CDR1 SGDLS, CDR2 YYNGEE. CDR3 coding DNA: TGTGCCAGCAGCGTAGGTAGTCCAGGGGGCCCCACTGAAGCTTTCTTT. Its translation: CASSVGSPGGPTEAFF.

This clonotype was found a few times. V usage is TRBV19 and J usage is TRBJ2-2; D call uncertain. The germline CDR1 and CDR2 sequences are LNHDA and SQIVND (reference sequence). This CDR3 has 14 amino acids. V was shortened by 10 bases and J by 4 bases, with 16 bases between the two germline ends. The CDR3 DNA is TGTGCCATCTCGAGGTTTTTGGGCACCGGGGAGCTGTTTTTT. Amino acid sequence: CAISRFLGTGELFF.

The V call is TRBV4-2, the J call TRBJ2-5; possibly TRBD1 or TRBD2 for D (5 bases each). V was trimmed by 2 bases and J by 2 bases, leaving 12 bases between them. Germline V gene lookup returns CDR1 LGHNA and CDR2 YNFKEQ. The CDR3 has 15 amino acids. For the CDR3, the DNA is TGTGCCAGCAGCCAAACCGGGACCGCTCAAGAGACCCAGTACTTC. It yields the protein CASSQTGTAQETQYF.

As to this clonotype: A clone one base away is much larger, so this may be a read error. In DNA, the CDR3 is TGTGCCAGCAGTGACTCCTGGGCGGGTTACGAGCAGTGCTTC. The encoded protein is CASSDSWAGYEQCF. This chain uses TRBV12-3 or TRBV12-4 with TRBJ2-7, with a weak D call TRBD2 (5 bases). The CDR3 runs to 14 residues.

This clonotype was observed many times. The J gene is TRBJ1-1, the V gene TRBV5-1; D possibly corresponds to TRBD1 (6 bases). The CDR3 has 15 residues. V lost 5 bases to trimming and J lost 5 bases, with 19 bases between them. Looked up from germline, CDR1 is SGHRS and CDR2 is YFSETQ. The CDR3 protein is CASRAQGWLGTEAFF. The CDR3 nucleotides are TGCGCCAGCAGGGCACAGGGATGGTTGGGGACTGAAGCTTTCTTT. The full variable domain, rest sourced from reference TRBV5-1 and TRBJ1-1, is KAGVTQTPRYLIKTRGQQVTLSCSPISGHRSVSWYQQTPGQGLQFLFEYFSETQRNKGNFPGRFSGRQFSNSRSEMNVSTLELGDSALYLCASRAQGWLGTEAFFGQGTRLTVV.

The chain has TRBV15 and TRBJ2-2; D is uncertain. Germline V CDR1 and CDR2: LNHNV, YYDKDF (reference sequence). The V end was cut by 1 base, the J end by 3 bases, with 3 bases between. The CDR3 covers 13 residues. In DNA, the CDR3 is TGTGCCACCAGCAGAGTGGACACCGGGGAGCTGTTTTTT. This translates into CATSRVDTGELFF.

The sample holds many counts of this clonotype. V usage is TRBV2 and J usage is TRBJ1-2; the match to TRBD1 covers 8 bases. The CDR3 loop spans 15 amino acids. With 1 base clipped from V and 7 bases from J, the junction kept 8 bases outside the gene matches. The V gene's germline CDR1 is SNHLY and CDR2 FYNNEI. CDR3 region: CASSEGRGQGVGYTF. The CDR3 region has the DNA TGTGCCAGCAGTGAAGGACGAGGACAGGGTGTTGGCTACACCTTC.

This clonotype was detected a few times. Since a much larger clone is just one base distant, this may be a read error. The chain combines TRBV6-1 with TRBJ1-2; 7 nucleotides agree with TRBD1. Germline values: CDR1 MNHNS, CDR2 SASEGT. CDR3 length equals 16 residues. This chain's CDR3 is CASSGTGTDLLHGHTF. CDR3 bases: TGTGCCAGCAGTGGAACCGGGACAGACCTACTTCATGGCCACACCTTC.

This clonotype was picked up many times. The V call is TRBV27, the J call TRBJ1-2; 9 nucleotides match TRBD1. Germline assignment: CDR1 MNHEY and CDR2 SMNVEV (reference sequence). The CDR3 runs 15 residues. V shed 6 bases and J 8 bases; nucleotides not matched to a gene: 13. The CDR3 region is CASRGPGQGLSGYTF. CDR3 DNA: TGTGCCAGCAGGGGACCGGGACAGGGCCTAAGCGGCTACACCTTC.

This clonotype has a count of ten or more. The chain links TRBV19 to TRBJ1-5; 10 bases match TRBD1. This CDR3 spans 12 amino acids. Germline V gene data show CDR1 as LNHDA and CDR2 as SQIVND (reference sequence). With 10 bases clipped from V and 7 bases from J, the junction kept 4 bases outside the gene matches. The CDR3 bases are TGTGCCACGGGACAGGGGCGACAGCCCCAGCATTTT. It encodes CATGQGRQPQHF.

The V gene is TRBV11-2, the J gene TRBJ2-1, with 9 bases lining up with TRBD2. This CDR3 has 16 residues. CDR1 SGHAT and CDR2 FQNNGV come from the germline V gene. V dropped 3 bases and J dropped 2; count of bases not matched to a gene: 5. In nucleotides, the CDR3 is TGTGCCAGCAGCTTTCCGACTAGCGGCGCCTACAATGAGCAGTTCTTC. Protein sequence: CASSFPTSGAYNEQFF.

This clonotype was observed many times. The chain combines TRBV6-4 with TRBJ1-2, with a weak D call TRBD1 (5 bases). The CDR3 consists of 15 residues. Germline V gene lookup returns CDR1 MRHNA and CDR2 SNTAGT. Trimming shortened V by 8 bases and J by 4 bases, and 20 bases separated the two germline ends. The CDR3 region is CASRGQFIGTYGYTF. CDR3 nucleotide sequence: TGTGCCAGCCGGGGCCAATTTATTGGGACCTATGGCTACACCTTC.

This clonotype occurred many times. The J gene is TRBJ1-2, the V gene TRBV6-5; 7 nucleotides match TRBD1. This CDR3 has 12 amino acids. V was clipped by 4 bases and J by 7 bases; unmatched bases: 3. Per the germline V gene, CDR1 is MNHEY and CDR2 is SVGAGI. The CDR3: CASSFDRAGYTF. The CDR3 region has the DNA TGTGCCAGCAGTTTCGACAGGGCTGGCTACACCTTC.

The chain combines TRBV12-3 or TRBV12-4 with TRBJ2-3, with 12 bases aligning to TRBD2. The CDR3 sequence is 20 residues long. V was pared by 3 bases and J by 0 bases, with 13 bases of the junction left unmatched. For the CDR3, the DNA is TGTGCCAGCAGTTTTACCTTTCGGCCGACTAGCGGGGGTAGCACAGATACGCAGTATTTT. Translation: CASSFTFRPTSGGSTDTQYF.

The chain carries TRBV4-1 and TRBJ2-7; the match to TRBD1 covers 9 bases. The CDR3 consists of 15 residues. V was pared by 4 bases and J by 6 bases, with 10 bases of the junction left unmatched. Per germline, CDR1 MGHRA and CDR2 YSYEKL. This CDR3 reads CASSPQQGARVEQYF. The DNA for the CDR3 is TGCGCCAGCAGCCCCCAACAGGGGGCCCGCGTCGAGCAGTACTTC.

The chain recombines TRBV5-1 with TRBJ1-2; no clear D gene. Trimming pared 0 bases from V and 8 bases from J, leaving 14 bases between. Germline V gene data show CDR1 as SGHRS and CDR2 as YFSETQ. This CDR3 spans 14 amino acids. The CDR3 DNA sequence: TGCGCCAGCAGCTTGGGCACAGACGCGGGGGGCTACACCTTC. The encoded protein is CASSLGTDAGGYTF.

This clonotype came up many times. The chain is built from TRBV20-1 and TRBJ1-2; D unclear. This CDR3 has 13 amino acids. Germline V gene sequence: CDR1 DFQATT, CDR2 SNEGSKA (reference sequence). V was cut by 3 bases and J by 2 bases, with 10 bases left in between. The CDR3 nucleotides are TGCAGTGCTAGGGGAGGGTGGAACTATGGCTACACCTTC. Translation gives CSARGGWNYGYTF.

This clonotype was detected many times. This chain joins TRBV11-2 and TRBJ1-1, with TRBD1 matching 7 bases. The V segment lost 8 bases and the J segment 5 bases; nucleotides outside the gene matches: 23. This CDR3 contains 18 residues. CDR1 is SGHAT, CDR2 FQNNGV, per germline. CDR3 nucleotides: TGTGCCAGCCCAAAAAGTGGGGGGAGGGGGCGTGGGAGGACTGAAGCTTTCTTT. Translating it yields CASPKSGGRGRGRTEAFF. The whole variable domain, remainder taken from reference TRBV11-2 and TRBJ1-1, is EAGVAQSPRYKIIEKRQSVAFWCNPISGHATLYWYQQILGQGPKLLIQFQNNGVVDDSQLPKDRFSAERLKGVDSTLKIQPAKLEDSAVYLCASPKSGGRGRGRTEAFFGQGTRLTVV.

This clonotype was seen at least ten times. The chain is built from TRBV7-2 and TRBJ1-5; 7 nucleotides match TRBD1. The V and J ends lost 2 bases and 0 bases, in that order; junction bases with no gene match: 1. The germline V gene encodes CDR1 SGHTA and CDR2 FQGNSA. The length of the CDR3 is 15 residues. The CDR3 protein is CASSLQGGSNQPQHF. The CDR3 DNA sequence: TGTGCCAGCAGCTTACAGGGGGGTAGCAATCAGCCCCAGCATTTT.